This TCR beta chain was recorded in a study of T cells expressing NK-cell markers. In the study overall: The authors sequenced eight donors, of whom seven were HCMV-seropositive and one was seronegative. Notes on the study in general: Of the CD8+ T cells in more than five donors, roughly 1.0-7.5% belonged to dominant NKG2C+ clonotypes.

What made the TCR beta cDNA was 5'RACE template switching with UMIs. Following a re-call of the 5' RACE reads, TCRdb has one entry per CDR3 protein and lacks DNA. The sample table sets out 90,000 to 130,000 distinct CDR3 sequences. Germline CDR1 and CDR2: SGHRS and YFSETQ. The CDR3 extends over 16 amino acids. As concerns this clonotype: Its antigen is unknown.

The sequenced sample was blood T cells: a sorted CD56 or NKG2C T cell subset, CD4+ or CD8+ T cells, or bulk PBMC T cells (not recorded which). The sequence was obtained from a woman aged 18 to 75 in good health. The chain links TRBV5-1 to TRBJ2-3; no DNA is available, so the TRBD2 call from TCRdb remains unchecked. The CDR3 is CASTGEVLFGTDTQYF. Using reference TRBV5-1 and TRBJ2-3 for the parts outside the CDR3, the full variable domain is KAGVTQTPRYLIKTRGQQVTLSCSPISGHRSVSWYQQTPGQGLQFLFEYFSETQRNKGNFPGRFSGRQFSNSRSEMNVSTLELGDSALYLCASTGEVLFGTDTQYFGPGTRLTVL.